This TCR beta chain was recorded in a study of blood T cells in healthy people across ages. Sample-barcoded 5' priming and a J-beta primer mix drove a second PCR of roughly 6 to 12 cycles. From the 5' RACE reads, TCRdb called clonotypes with MiXCR, one entry per CDR3 protein. The sample contains about 1.6 million distinct CDR3 sequences, about 35% of which appear only once. This TCR derives from a woman in her thirties in good health. Sequencing was done on a sample of blood.

The CDR3 region is CASSHAGGAGLADTQYF. CDR3 DNA: TGTGCCAGCAGCCACGCAGGGGGCGCGGGTTTGGCAGATACGCAGTATTTT. The J gene is TRBJ2-3, the V gene TRBV13; 8 bases match TRBD1. V shed 5 bases and J 4 bases; nucleotides not matched to a gene: 14. Per the germline V gene, CDR1 is PRHDT and CDR2 is FYEKMQ (reference sequence). This CDR3 has 17 residues.